This T cell receptor (beta chain) stems from a study of cytomegalovirus exposure and HLA in healthy donors (dated by TCRdb to about 2017). Looking at the study overall: An earlier analysis of approximately 600 of the donors reported more than 250 Gb of sequence data and 117 million unique TCR beta sequences from 150 million to 200 million T cells. About 280 gigabases of sequencing data and approximately 93 million unique TCR sequences were included in an early release covering several hundred HLA-typed donors. Of the roughly 430 genotyped donors, about 84% fell in the genetic ancestry cluster associated with self-reported Caucasian donors. The study aimed to test whether signatures of past pathogen exposure could be identified by cataloging public T cell receptors. The T cell repertoires of several hundred subjects were profiled by immunosequencing and related to cytomegalovirus serostatus. A separate validation cohort of roughly 130 different subjects was used in addition to the 666-subject first cohort. The study combined high-throughput TCR immunosequencing, statistical association of individual TCRs with disease status, and machine learning to predict cytomegalovirus infection status. A later analysis re-examined previously published TCR beta repertoires from about 700 donors and added high-resolution HLA genotyping to investigate patterns of TCR occurrence. In the later analysis, no new phenotypic data were used to find candidate immune exposures; instead, reliance was placed on TCR beta sequences and their occurrence across donors. In an earlier analysis of a few hundred of the donors, high-throughput TCR beta sequencing was used to judge whether each TCR beta V gene segment behaved as functional or pseudogenic. Alongside the repertoire data, information on donor age, sex, ethnicity and CMV serostatus was compiled. In a later genetic analysis, genome-wide SNP genotypes for about three fifths of the roughly 670 donors were used, and that subset was treated as a discovery cohort. Every repertoire in the discovery cohort had been generated on one and the same sequencing platform. Class I and class II HLA loci were covered by the typing at four-digit resolution. The number of donors typed differed by locus, with roughly 620-640 for A, B, C, DRB1 and DQB1, about 500 for DQA1, over 600 for DPA1, and some 470 for DPB1. About five DR-DQ haplotypes were handled as single units for association and clustering, since linkage in the cohort was strong. Among about 400 genotyped donors of the cohort, an average of roughly 230,000 unique TCR beta nucleotide sequences was sequenced per donor, of which 15% to 20% were non-productive. What the research found in general, with its limitations: A later analysis found that most CMV-associated TCR beta chains appeared HLA-restricted, with HLA associations seemingly driven largely by CMV exposure. In an earlier analysis of 587 of the donors, most TCR beta V segments appeared in productive rearrangements about 87% or about 30% of the time, broadly matching IMGT annotations. A group of highly shared sequence variants was considered likely to be a technical artifact of the sequencing pipeline. Compared with the roughly 700-donor mean, donors in an Asian-associated ancestry cluster had fewer N-insertions in productive TCRs, according to a later genetic analysis. In a later analysis, HLA-associated TCR beta chains were found to be more clonally expanded and to have lower generation probabilities than equally common non-associated chains. Because HLA typing was unavailable for some donors at each locus, only the typed subset was used in association tests. While some public TCRs were present in many individuals, most TCR sequences turned up only very rarely across donors. In a later analysis, the rate of TCR association differed among HLA loci, with DRB1 alleles having the most associated TCRs and HLA-C alleles having the fewest. Correlated functional status among segregating V segments might be attributable to linkage disequilibrium, but an unknown experimental factor could not be ruled out. According to the authors, the approach could potentially be generalized to other disease states and immunological phenotypes. A later analysis reported that several top co-occurrence clusters appeared linked to parvovirus B19, influenza, CMV and Epstein-Barr virus. Assigning TCR associations to individual alleles was difficult when HLA alleles, especially DR and DQ, strongly co-occurred. The cohort was sequenced for TCR beta chains only, and without alpha or paired-chain data the features that could be detected were limited. An association between a missense DCLRE1C variant and V-gene and J-gene trimming of TCR beta chains was found in a later genetic analysis and replicated in an independent cohort. A further reported finding was that TCR beta sequences accurately predicted the HLA-A and HLA-B alleles for most subjects in the first cohort. Because the 87-base-pair reads could not distinguish some IMGT-functional V segments, including TRBV6-2 and TRBV6-3, those segments were excluded. A few of the identified cytomegalovirus-associated TCR beta chains were confirmed in vitro to be specific for cytomegalovirus antigens. A later analysis associated 15,000 to 20,000 TCR beta sequences with specific HLA alleles at a false discovery rate of 0.05. The study listed 150 to 200 TCR beta chains as associated with cytomegalovirus. CMV serostatus was the only immune exposure information available for the cohort. Because counts were too low, about 18 rarely observed V segments, including chromosome 9 orphons, were left out of the earlier analysis of several hundred of the donors. Cytomegalovirus status was reported to be diagnosed by the classifier with high specificity and sensitivity in both the original and validation cohorts. The presence/absence analyses assumed that sequencing depth was roughly uniform across donors, and that assumption may not be true.

With regard to this clone: The antigen this receptor binds is unknown. No per-base quality is available; no much larger clone lies one base away.

In total, 666 healthy bone marrow donors made up the cohort. All cohort members were sampled while nominally healthy, although unrecorded immune exposures were likely present. The donor tested CMV seropositive and was one of the 289 seropositive cohort members. A peripheral blood sample was provided by each donor, and peripheral blood mononuclear cells were used for TCR beta sequencing. The Qiagen DNeasy Blood Extraction Kit was used to extract genomic DNA from the blood cell samples. Library method: the immunoSEQ multiplex PCR assay. The multiplex PCR relied on a mix of 60 forward primers for TCR Vbeta segments and 13 reverse primers for TCR Jbeta segments. The CDR3 region of rearranged TCR beta genes was amplified from genomic DNA with a multiplex PCR assay. The amplified TCR beta libraries were sequenced on the Illumina HiSeq System as 87-base-pair reads. As for how the authors treated the data: In a later analysis, 77 million or so unique TCR beta chains were counted across the roughly 610 repertoires, and approximately 11 million of these chains were shared by at least two donors. Raw reads were error-corrected and collapsed into unique sequences with a nearest-neighbor algorithm that merged closely related sequences to remove PCR and sequencing errors. V, D and J gene segments were assigned by aligning CDR3 sequences to IMGT reference sequences. For a sequence to be retained, a match of at least six nucleotides to both a V gene segment and a J gene segment was required. Rearrangements were called productive when the CDR3 lacked stop codons and stayed in frame with V and J; all others were non-productive. Following IMGT convention, CDR3 was defined as the stretch from the second conserved V-encoded cysteine to the conserved J-encoded phenylalanine. The earlier analysis of about 610 of the donors excluded sequences that lacked an unambiguous match to a single V gene segment. In an earlier analysis of several hundred of the donors, V segments were called functional above 56.7% productive rearrangements and were called segregating when the between-donor standard deviation exceeded 5%. A statistical classification framework was built for diagnosing cytomegalovirus status from the catalog of TCR beta chain sequences. V and J gene assignment, in a later analysis, came from comparing TCR nucleotide sequences with IMGT/GENE-DB human TR gene sequences. The TCRdist pipeline was used in a later analysis to assign CDR3 sequences and most-parsimonious VDJ recombination scenarios. A later analysis defined each TCR beta chain by its CDR3 amino acid sequence plus V-gene family, and excluded reads lacking a unique V-gene family. A later analysis removed several hundred highly shared, low-generation-probability nucleotide sequences to deal with suspected cross-contamination and a sequencing artifact. For each public chain, a later analysis derived a clonal expansion index from normalized ranks of inferred template counts within each repertoire. In a later analysis, generation probabilities were computed with a VDJ recombination model fitted to out-of-frame rearrangements, and the resulting probabilities were checked against IGoR. In a later analysis, hypergeometric tests were used to score TCR-TCR, TCR-HLA and TCR-CMV co-occurrence, with a repertoire-size bias correction applied to TCR pairs. To estimate false discovery rates, a later analysis permuted the HLA or CMV assignments 20 times. In a later analysis, co-occurring TCRs were grouped using DBSCAN, and TCRdist sequence similarity was added for clustering within HLA-allele-positive subsets. For co-occurrence clustering, repertoires with fewer than 30,000 or more than 120,000 public chains were excluded, along with a handful of repertoires with anomalous nucleotide sharing. TCRdb provides this immuneACCESS table in a form limited to in-frame rearrangements. Some clones are lacking; in checked studies, under half of them reflect an unresolved V gene, and why the rest are absent is not known. Clone size and V and J calls were adopted from that table, with D and trimming inferred from the DNA. The sample records 300,000 or so clones, almost 85% of which are singletons. 1.5% to 2.5% of the sample rests with the top ten.

The CDR3 goes from the cysteine to the phenylalanine over 15 residues. Only the CDR3 region is kept as DNA, spanning 45 bases read in frame from base 1. CDR1 and CDR2 were assigned from the germline V gene as MDHEN and SYDVKM. V lost 5 bases and J lost 1 base, and the count of bases not matched to a germline gene is 7. In this chain, TRBV28 is recombined with TRBJ2-5; the central 7 bases match TRBD1. Sample: PBMCs. This TCR was sampled from a woman between 40 and 50 years old in good health and CMV-seropositive. The nucleotide sequence reads TGTGCCAGCAGTGGGACAGCGACTTCCCAAGAGACCCAGTACTTC. This yields the protein CASSGTATSQETQYF.